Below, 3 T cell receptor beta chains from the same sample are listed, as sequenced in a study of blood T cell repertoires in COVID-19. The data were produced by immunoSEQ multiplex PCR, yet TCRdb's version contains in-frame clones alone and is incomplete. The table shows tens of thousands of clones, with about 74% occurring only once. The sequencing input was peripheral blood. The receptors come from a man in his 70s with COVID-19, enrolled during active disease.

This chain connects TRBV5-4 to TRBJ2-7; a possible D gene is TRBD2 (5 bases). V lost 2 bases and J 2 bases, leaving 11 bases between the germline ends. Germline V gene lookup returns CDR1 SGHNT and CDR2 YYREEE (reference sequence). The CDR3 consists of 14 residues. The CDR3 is CASSFTGLTYEQYF. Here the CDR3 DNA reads TGTGCCAGCAGCTTTACGGGGTTAACCTACGAGCAGTACTTC.

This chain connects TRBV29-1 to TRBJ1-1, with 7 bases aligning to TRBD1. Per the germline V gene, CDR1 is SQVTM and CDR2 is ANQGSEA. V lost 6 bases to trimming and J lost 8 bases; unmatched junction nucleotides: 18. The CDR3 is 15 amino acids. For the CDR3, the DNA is TGCAGCGTGGTCGGGACAGCCATCCAACACTTAGAAGCTTTCTTT. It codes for CSVVGTAIQHLEAFF.

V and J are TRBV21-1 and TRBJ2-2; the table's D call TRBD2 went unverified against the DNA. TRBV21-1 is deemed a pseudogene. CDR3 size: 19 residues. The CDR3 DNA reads TGTGCCAGCAGCAAAGATCTCAGCGGGAGGGTAGCTTTGGCCGGGGAGCTGTTTTTT. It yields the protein CASSKDLSGRVALAGELFF.